This T cell receptor beta chain stems from a study of cytomegalovirus exposure and HLA in healthy donors. Study details: Earlier results showed some 120 million unique TCR beta sequences derived from roughly 180 million T cells. Study-wide results and caveats: Most TCR beta V segments were productive about 90% or about 30% of the time in an earlier analysis. Most TCRs appeared rarely, but some public TCRs recurred in many donors. Analysis performed later showed TCR beta chains linked to HLA being more clonally expanded than equally common others.

PCR involved 60 Vbeta and 13 Jbeta primers. The method was immunoSEQ multiplex PCR; TCRdb's version includes in-frame clones alone and lacks a portion of them. The sample carries approximately 44,000 clones, 65% to 85% recorded once. The germline V gene encodes CDR1 ENHRY and CDR2 SYGVKD. The CDR3 runs 16 residues. Trimming cost V 4 bases and J 4 bases, with 19 bases left between them. In its sample, this clone was seen a few times. Its antigen is unknown. The sequence was collected from a man aged 45-60 years in good health and CMV-seronegative. Sequenced: PBMCs. The rearrangement uses TRBV10-3 and TRBJ1-2; D is perhaps TRBD1 (5 bases). CDR3: CAISVRGDSLFYGYTF. The CDR3 DNA sequence: TGTGCCATCAGTGTACGAGGAGACAGCCTATTCTATGGCTACACCTTC.